A selection of T cell receptor beta chains follows, all from one sample in a study of blood T cell repertoires in COVID-19. The table came from immunoSEQ multiplex PCR; TCRdb's copy has only in-frame clones and leaves some out. The sample lists over 200,000 clones; 83% were seen once. The sample consisted of peripheral blood. These receptors were collected from a woman in her 30s with COVID-19, enrolled during active disease. The CDR3 runs from the conserved cysteine through the conserved F or W. A D gene is named only where the DNA matches it firmly. Some rows have no size entry. The others give once, few or many, or a class for an expanded clone.

CASSLKTTNTGELFF	TGCGCCAGCAGCTTAAAGACAACGAACACCGGGGAGCTGTTTTTT	TRBV5-1	-	-	TRBJ2-2
CASSAIGGYNEQFF	TGTGCCAGCAGCGCTATAGGGGGATACAATGAGCAGTTCTTC	TRBV11-3	-	-	TRBJ2-1
CASSQDRTYGYTF	TGTGCCAGCAGCCAGGACAGGACCTATGGCTACACCTTC	TRBV14	once	TRBD1	TRBJ1-2
CASSYSRVQRYGYTF	TGTGCCAGCAGTTACTCCAGGGTTCAGCGCTATGGCTACACCTTC	TRBV6-5	-	-	TRBJ1-2
CASSTGVMQETQYF	TGTGCCAGTAGTACCGGGGTGATGCAAGAGACCCAGTACTTC	TRBV19	few	-	TRBJ2-5
CASSNGDRWTGELFF	TGTGCCAGCAGCAACGGAGACAGGTGGACCGGGGAGCTGTTTTTT	TRBV3-1/TRBV3-2	once	-	TRBJ2-2
CASSFLTERGRDNEQYF	TGTGCCAGCAGCTTTTTGACGGAGCGCGGGAGGGATAACGAGCAGTACTTC	TRBV7-2	-	TRBD2	TRBJ2-7
CASSYSRDVEQGNTEAFF	TGTGCCAGCAGTTACTCTCGGGATGTCGAACAGGGGAACACTGAAGCTTTCTTT	TRBV6-2/TRBV6-3	few	-	TRBJ1-1
CASSDSSGTYEQYF	TGTGCCAGCAGTGACAGTAGCGGGACCTACGAGCAGTACTTC	TRBV2	few	TRBD2	TRBJ2-7
CASSDTFSDRRETQYF	TGTGCCAGCAGTGACACCTTCAGTGACAGACGGGAGACCCAGTACTTC	TRBV6-4	-	-	TRBJ2-5
CASSDKSREDTQYF	TGTGCCAGCAGTGATAAATCAAGAGAAGATACGCAGTATTTT	TRBV2	-	-	TRBJ2-3
CASSSPGQGPYEQYF	TGTGCCAGCAGTTCGCCGGGACAGGGGCCTTACGAGCAGTACTTC	TRBV6-2/TRBV6-3	-	TRBD1	TRBJ2-7
CASTVGYQNTEAFF	TGTGCCAGCACGGTCGGTTATCAGAACACTGAAGCTTTCTTT	TRBV6-5	-	-	TRBJ1-1
CASKGTGHPYNEAFF	TGTGCCAGTAAGGGGACAGGGCACCCCTACAATGAAGCTTTCTTT	TRBV19	-	TRBD1	TRBJ1-1
CASSPQGALTEAFF	TGTGCCAGCTCACCTCAGGGGGCGCTCACTGAAGCTTTCTTT	TRBV18	-	TRBD1	TRBJ1-1
CASSLKSGGTDTQYF	TGTGCCAGCAGCTTAAAGAGCGGGGGAACAGATACGCAGTATTTT	TRBV7-2	-	TRBD2	TRBJ2-3
CASSIGDRGSQPQHF	TGTGCCAGTAGTATAGGGGACAGGGGTAGTCAGCCCCAGCATTTT	TRBV19	-	TRBD1	TRBJ1-5
CAISESAAGLAYEQYF	TGTGCCATCAGTGAGAGTGCGGCGGGACTCGCCTACGAGCAGTACTTC	TRBV10-3	-	-	TRBJ2-7
CASSEIAGAASTKDTQYF	TGTGCCAGCAGCGAAATAGCGGGAGCGGCGTCTACGAAAGATACGCAGTATTTT	TRBV9	-	TRBD2	TRBJ2-3
CASSSWPNTGELFF	TGTGCCAGCAGCTCATGGCCTAACACCGGGGAGCTGTTTTTT	TRBV7-3	-	-	TRBJ2-2
CASSPKSSYNEQFF	TGTGCCAGTAGCCCGAAGAGCTCCTACAATGAGCAGTTCTTC	TRBV19	-	-	TRBJ2-1
CASGLGEGNRGTKNIQYF	TGTGCTAGTGGTTTGGGAGAGGGGAACAGGGGGACCAAAAACATTCAGTACTTC	TRBV12-5	-	TRBD1	TRBJ2-4
CAWSLGGQYNEQFF	TGTGCCTGGAGTTTAGGGGGCCAGTACAATGAGCAGTTCTTC	TRBV30	-	TRBD1	TRBJ2-1
CAIIAEQGAPYEQYF	TGTGCCATCATAGCAGAACAGGGGGCCCCCTACGAGCAGTACTTC	TRBV10-3	-	TRBD1	TRBJ2-7
CASSHRDARSPLHF	TGTGCCAGCAGCCACAGGGATGCCCGTTCACCCCTCCACTTT	TRBV7-2	-	-	TRBJ1-6
CASSSRLAGGAKDEQYF	TGTGCCAGCAGCTCGAGACTAGCGGGGGGGGCTAAGGACGAGCAGTACTTC	TRBV7-9	once	TRBD2	TRBJ2-7
CATSKVAGGRNTIYF	TGTGCCACCAGCAAAGTTGCAGGGGGTAGAAACACCATATATTTT	TRBV15	-	TRBD1	TRBJ1-3
CASSLEQEVYGYTF	TGCGCCAGCAGCTTGGAACAGGAAGTCTATGGCTACACCTTC	TRBV5-1	few	-	TRBJ1-2
CASSFGTGKTEAFF	TGTGCCAGCAGTTTTGGGACAGGGAAGACTGAAGCTTTCTTT	TRBV27	-	TRBD1	TRBJ1-1
CASSPPGHGTYEQYF	TGTGCCAGCTCACCGCCGGGACATGGAACCTACGAGCAGTACTTC	TRBV18	-	-	TRBJ2-7
CASSRSGPVGYTF	TGTGCCAGCTCACGTTCAGGGCCTGTCGGCTACACCTTC	TRBV18	-	-	TRBJ1-2
CASSPQTSGGYNEQFF	TGTGCCAGCAGTCCCCAGACTAGCGGGGGCTACAATGAGCAGTTCTTC	TRBV27	-	TRBD2	TRBJ2-1
CASSLARGSDLALQETQYF	TGTGCCAGCAGCTTGGCGAGGGGGTCGGACTTAGCGTTACAAGAGACCCAGTACTTC	TRBV5-8	-	-	TRBJ2-5
CASSYSSQGGGYTF	TGTGCCAGCAGTTACTCGTCGCAGGGGGGTGGCTACACCTTC	TRBV6-5	-	TRBD1	TRBJ1-2
CASSVLAGGLYEQYF	TGTGCCAGCAGCGTACTAGCGGGAGGTCTCTACGAGCAGTACTTC	TRBV11-2	few	TRBD2	TRBJ2-7
CASSVVLGGEQYF	TGTGCCAGCAGCGTAGTCCTCGGGGGGGAGCAGTACTTC	TRBV9	few	TRBD2	TRBJ2-7
CASSLAAAYEQYF	TGTGCCAGCAGCTTAGCAGCGGCCTACGAGCAGTACTTC	TRBV7-2	few	-	TRBJ2-7
CASSKGGTSGPAYEQYF	TGTGCCAGCAGCAAAGGGGGGACTAGCGGACCCGCCTACGAGCAGTACTTC	TRBV21-1	few	-	TRBJ2-7
CASSFGSGGDYNEQFF	TGTGCCAGCAGCTTTGGAAGCGGGGGGGACTACAATGAGCAGTTCTTC	TRBV13	-	TRBD2	TRBJ2-1
CASSQELSGYGYTF	TGTGCCAGCAGCCAAGAATTGTCCGGGTATGGCTACACCTTC	TRBV3-1/TRBV3-2	once	-	TRBJ1-2
CASSQDRRHTQYF	TGTGCCAGCAGCCAAGATAGGAGGCATACGCAGTATTTT	TRBV3-1/TRBV3-2	-	-	TRBJ2-3
CASSRDTTDTQYF	TGTGCCAGCAGCCGGGACACTACAGATACGCAGTATTTT	TRBV7-8	few	-	TRBJ2-3
CASSDDRERETQYF	TGTGCCAGCAGCGACGACAGGGAAAGGGAGACCCAGTACTTC	TRBV9	-	TRBD1	TRBJ2-5
CASSSGSTDTQYF	TGTGCCAGCAGTAGCGGTTCCACAGATACGCAGTATTTT	TRBV6-5	-	-	TRBJ2-3
CASSPPRQRFRGNEQFF	TGTGCCAGCAGCCCCCCGAGGCAGAGGTTTCGAGGCAATGAGCAGTTCTTC	TRBV27	-	-	TRBJ2-1
CASSHGPSIRYNEQFF	TGTGCCAGCAGCCATGGGCCTTCGATCAGGTACAATGAGCAGTTCTTC	TRBV14	-	-	TRBJ2-1
CASSSSGSEEQFF	TGTGCCAGCAGCTCTAGCGGGAGCGAGGAGCAGTTCTTC	TRBV7-3	-	TRBD2	TRBJ2-1
CASRRIRGTGVDSPLHF	TGTGCCAGCAGGCGTATACGGGGGACAGGGGTGGATTCACCCCTCCACTTT	TRBV27	few	TRBD1	TRBJ1-6
CASSPGRGANTGELFF	TGCGCCAGCAGCCCGGGCAGGGGGGCGAACACCGGGGAGCTGTTTTTT	TRBV5-1	-	-	TRBJ2-2
CASSELWGGRNEQFF	TGTGCCAGCAGTGAATTGTGGGGGGGCAGAAATGAGCAGTTCTTC	TRBV2	-	-	TRBJ2-1
CASSEDRVKTGANVLTF	TGTGCCAGCAGTGAAGACAGGGTGAAGACTGGGGCCAACGTCCTGACTTTC	TRBV6-1	-	-	TRBJ2-6
CASSTHWSRDRGLNEQFF	TGTGCCAGCAGTACCCACTGGTCCCGGGACAGGGGGCTGAATGAGCAGTTCTTC	TRBV28	-	TRBD1	TRBJ2-1
CASSQMGASRNEQYF	TGTGCCAGCAGCCAGATGGGGGCCAGCCGTAACGAGCAGTACTTC	TRBV28	-	-	TRBJ2-7
CASSLEAASGEKLFF	TGCGCCAGCAGCTTGGAAGCGGCCTCGGGTGAAAAACTGTTTTTT	TRBV5-1	-	-	TRBJ1-4